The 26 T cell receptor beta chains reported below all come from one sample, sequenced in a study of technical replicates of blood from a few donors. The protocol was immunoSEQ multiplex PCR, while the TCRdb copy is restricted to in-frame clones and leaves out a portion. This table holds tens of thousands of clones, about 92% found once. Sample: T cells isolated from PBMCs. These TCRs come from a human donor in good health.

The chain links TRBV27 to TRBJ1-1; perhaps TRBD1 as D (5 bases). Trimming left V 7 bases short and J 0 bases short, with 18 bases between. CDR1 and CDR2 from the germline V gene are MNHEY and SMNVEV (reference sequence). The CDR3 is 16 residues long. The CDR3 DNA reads TGTGCCAGCAAGGAGTGGGGGGGACGCTTGAACACTGAAGCTTTCTTT. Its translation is CASKEWGGRLNTEAFF.

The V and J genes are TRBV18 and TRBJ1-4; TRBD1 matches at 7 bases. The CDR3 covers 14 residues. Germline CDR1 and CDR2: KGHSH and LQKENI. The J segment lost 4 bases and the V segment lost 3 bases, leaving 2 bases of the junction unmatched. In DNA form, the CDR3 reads TGTGCCAGCTCACCCCGGGACAGTAATGAAAAACTGTTTTTT. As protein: CASSPRDSNEKLFF. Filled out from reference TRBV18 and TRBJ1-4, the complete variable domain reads NAGVMQNPRHLVRRRGQEARLRCSPMKGHSHVYWYRQLPEEGLKFMVYLQKENIIDESGMPKERFSAEFPKEGPSILRIQQVVRGDSAAYFCASSPRDSNEKLFFGSGTQLSVL.

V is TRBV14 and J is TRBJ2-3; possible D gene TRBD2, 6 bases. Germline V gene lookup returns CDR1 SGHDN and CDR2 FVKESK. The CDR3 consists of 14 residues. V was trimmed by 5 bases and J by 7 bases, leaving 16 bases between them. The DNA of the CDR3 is TGTGCCAGCAGCTCTCACGGGGGACTGAATACGCAGTATTTT. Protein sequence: CASSSHGGLNTQYF.

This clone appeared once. CDR3 sequence reads: CASSLGRANTEAFF. In DNA, the CDR3 is TGTGCCAGCAGCTTAGGCAGGGCTAACACTGAAGCTTTCTTT. The chain has TRBV7-2 and TRBJ1-1, with D possibly TRBD1 on 5 matching bases. Germline assignment: CDR1 SGHTA and CDR2 FQGNSA. V lost 1 base and J 2 bases, leaving 8 bases between the germline ends. CDR3 length: 14 amino acids. The whole variable domain, filled in from reference TRBV7-2 and TRBJ1-1, reads GAGVSQSPSNKVTEKGKDVELRCDPISGHTALYWYRQSLGQGLEFLIYFQGNSAPDKSGLPSDRFSAERTGGSVSTLTIQRTQQEDSAVYLCASSLGRANTEAFFGQGTRLTVV.

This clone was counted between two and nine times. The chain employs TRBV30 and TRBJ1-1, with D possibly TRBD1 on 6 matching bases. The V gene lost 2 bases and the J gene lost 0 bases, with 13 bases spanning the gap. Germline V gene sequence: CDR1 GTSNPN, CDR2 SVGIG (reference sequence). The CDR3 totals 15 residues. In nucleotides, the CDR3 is TGTGCCTGGAGTCACGGGACAATTATGAACACTGAAGCTTTCTTT. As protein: CAWSHGTIMNTEAFF.

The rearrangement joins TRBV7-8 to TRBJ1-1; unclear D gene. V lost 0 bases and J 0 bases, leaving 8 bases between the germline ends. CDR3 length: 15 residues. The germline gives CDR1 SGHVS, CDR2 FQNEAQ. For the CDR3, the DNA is TGTGCCAGCAGCTTAGCGCGGGTAATGAACACTGAAGCTTTCTTT. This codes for CASSLARVMNTEAFF.

The CDR3 nucleotides are TGTGCCAGCAGCGCCGGGACAGGCATCTACGAGCAGTACTTC. It codes for CASSAGTGIYEQYF. The chain joins TRBV6-6 to TRBJ2-7; 8 bases fit TRBD1. V dropped 6 bases and J dropped 3; count of bases not matched to a gene: 7. CDR1 is MNHNY and CDR2 is SVGAGI in the germline V gene (reference sequence). This CDR3 comprises 14 residues.

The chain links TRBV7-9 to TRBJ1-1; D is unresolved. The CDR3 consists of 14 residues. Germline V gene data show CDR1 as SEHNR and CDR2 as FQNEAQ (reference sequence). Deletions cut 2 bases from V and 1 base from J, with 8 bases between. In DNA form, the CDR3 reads TGTGCCAGCAGCTTAAGAAACGGGAACACTGAAGCTTTCTTT. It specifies CASSLRNGNTEAFF.

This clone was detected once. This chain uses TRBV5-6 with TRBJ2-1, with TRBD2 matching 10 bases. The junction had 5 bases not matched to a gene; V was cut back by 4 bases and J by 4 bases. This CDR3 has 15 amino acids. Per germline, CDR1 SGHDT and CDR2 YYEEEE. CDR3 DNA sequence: TGTGCCAGCAGCGCCACACTAGCGGGGTACAATGAGCAGTTCTTC. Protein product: CASSATLAGYNEQFF. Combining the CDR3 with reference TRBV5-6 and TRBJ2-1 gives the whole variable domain DAGVTQSPTHLIKTRGQQVTLRCSPKSGHDTVSWYQQALGQGPQFIFQYYEEEERQRGNFPDRFSGHQFPNYSSELNVNALLLGDSALYLCASSATLAGYNEQFFGPGTRLTVL.

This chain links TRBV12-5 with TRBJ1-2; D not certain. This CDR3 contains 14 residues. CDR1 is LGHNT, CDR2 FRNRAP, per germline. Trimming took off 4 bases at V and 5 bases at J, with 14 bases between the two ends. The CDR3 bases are TGTGCTAGTGGTTCCGGGTCCTCCCTATATGGCTACACCTTC. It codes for CASGSGSSLYGYTF.

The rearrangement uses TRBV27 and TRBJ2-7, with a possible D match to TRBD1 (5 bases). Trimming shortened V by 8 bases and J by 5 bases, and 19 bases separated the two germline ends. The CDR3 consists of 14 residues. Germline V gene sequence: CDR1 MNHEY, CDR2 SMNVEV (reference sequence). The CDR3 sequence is CASSLDGARNEQYF. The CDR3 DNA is TGTGCCAGCTCACTTGATGGGGCTAGGAACGAGCAGTACTTC.

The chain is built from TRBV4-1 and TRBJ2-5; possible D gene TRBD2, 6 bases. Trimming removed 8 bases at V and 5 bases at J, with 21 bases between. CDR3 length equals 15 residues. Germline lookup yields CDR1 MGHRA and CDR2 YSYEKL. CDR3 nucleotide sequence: TGCGCCAGCTCCGGGGCCGGGACTCCGCGGGAGACCCAGTACTTC. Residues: CASSGAGTPRETQYF.

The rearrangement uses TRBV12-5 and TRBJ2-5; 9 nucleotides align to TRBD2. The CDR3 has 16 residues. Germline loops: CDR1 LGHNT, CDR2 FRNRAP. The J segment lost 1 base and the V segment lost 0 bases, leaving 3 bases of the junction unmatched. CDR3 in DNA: TGTGCTAGTGGTTTGGTCCTAGCGGGAATCCAAGAGACCCAGTACTTC. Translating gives CASGLVLAGIQETQYF. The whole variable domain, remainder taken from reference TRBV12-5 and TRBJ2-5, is DARVTQTPRHKVTEMGQEVTMRCQPILGHNTVFWYRQTMMQGLELLAYFRNRAPLDDSGMPKDRFSAEMPDATLATLKIQPSEPRDSAVYFCASGLVLAGIQETQYFGPGTRLLVL.

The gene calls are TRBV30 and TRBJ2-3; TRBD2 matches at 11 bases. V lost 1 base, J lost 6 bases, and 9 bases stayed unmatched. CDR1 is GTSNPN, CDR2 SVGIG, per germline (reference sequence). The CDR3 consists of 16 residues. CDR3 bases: TGTGCCTGGAGTGGGTCTAGCGGGAGGTCCGTGGATACGCAGTATTTT. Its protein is CAWSGSSGRSVDTQYF.

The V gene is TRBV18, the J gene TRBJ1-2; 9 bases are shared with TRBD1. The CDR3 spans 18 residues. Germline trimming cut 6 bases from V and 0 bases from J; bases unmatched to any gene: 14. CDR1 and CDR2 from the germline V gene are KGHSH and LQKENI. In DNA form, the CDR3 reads TGTGCCAGCTCGCTAGGACTCTCCGGGACAGGGACTAACTATGGCTACACCTTC. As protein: CASSLGLSGTGTNYGYTF.

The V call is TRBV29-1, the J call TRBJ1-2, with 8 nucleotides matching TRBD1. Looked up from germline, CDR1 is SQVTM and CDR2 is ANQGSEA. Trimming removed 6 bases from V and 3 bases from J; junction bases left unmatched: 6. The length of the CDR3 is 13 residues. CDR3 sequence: CSVGDRGDYGYTF. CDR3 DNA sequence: TGCAGCGTAGGAGACAGGGGAGACTATGGCTACACCTTC.

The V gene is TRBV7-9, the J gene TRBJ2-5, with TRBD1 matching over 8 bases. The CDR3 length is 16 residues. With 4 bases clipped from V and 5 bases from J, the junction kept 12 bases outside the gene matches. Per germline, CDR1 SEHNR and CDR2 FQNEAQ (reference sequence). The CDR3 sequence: CASSSAPKTGEETQYF. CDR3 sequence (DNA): TGTGCCAGCAGCTCGGCCCCAAAGACAGGGGAGGAGACCCAGTACTTC.

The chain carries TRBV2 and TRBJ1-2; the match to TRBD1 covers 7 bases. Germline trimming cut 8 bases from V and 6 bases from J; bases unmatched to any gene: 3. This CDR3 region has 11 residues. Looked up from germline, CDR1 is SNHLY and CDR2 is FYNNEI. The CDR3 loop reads CASQQGNGYTF. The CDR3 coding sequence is TGTGCCAGCCAACAGGGGAATGGCTACACCTTC.

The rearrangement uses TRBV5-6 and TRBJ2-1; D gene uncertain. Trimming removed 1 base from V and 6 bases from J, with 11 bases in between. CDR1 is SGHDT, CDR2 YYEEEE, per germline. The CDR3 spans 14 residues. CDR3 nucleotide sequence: TGTGCCAGCAGCTTGCGATGGCGGTTCAATGAGCAGTTCTTC. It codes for CASSLRWRFNEQFF.

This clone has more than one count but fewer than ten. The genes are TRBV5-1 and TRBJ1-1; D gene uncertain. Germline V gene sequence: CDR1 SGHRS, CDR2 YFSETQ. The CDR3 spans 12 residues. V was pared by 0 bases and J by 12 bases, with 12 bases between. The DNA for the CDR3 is TGCGCCAGCAGCTTGGGCAGCGGAAGATCTTTCTTT. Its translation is CASSLGSGRSFF. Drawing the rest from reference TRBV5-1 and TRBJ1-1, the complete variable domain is KAGVTQTPRYLIKTRGQQVTLSCSPISGHRSVSWYQQTPGQGLQFLFEYFSETQRNKGNFPGRFSGRQFSNSRSEMNVSTLELGDSALYLCASSLGSGRSFFGQGTRLTVV.

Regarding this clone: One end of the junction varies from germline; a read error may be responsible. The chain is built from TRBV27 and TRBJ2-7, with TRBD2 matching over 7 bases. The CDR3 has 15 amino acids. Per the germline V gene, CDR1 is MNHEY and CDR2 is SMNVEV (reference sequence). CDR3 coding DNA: TGTGCCAGCAGTATATCAGCGGGGTACTCCTACGAGCAGTACTTC. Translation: CASSISAGYSYEQYF.

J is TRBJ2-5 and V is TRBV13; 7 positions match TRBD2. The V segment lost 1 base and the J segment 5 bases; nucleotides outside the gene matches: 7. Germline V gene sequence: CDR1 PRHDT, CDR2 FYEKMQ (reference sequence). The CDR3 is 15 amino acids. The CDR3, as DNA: TGTGCCAGCAGCTTAGCTTCTGGGGGGGAGGAGACCCAGTACTTC. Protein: CASSLASGGEETQYF.

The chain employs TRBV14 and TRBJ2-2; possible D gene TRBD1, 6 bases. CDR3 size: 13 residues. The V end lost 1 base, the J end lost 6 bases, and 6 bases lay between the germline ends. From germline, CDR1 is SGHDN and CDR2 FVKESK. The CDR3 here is CASSQAGAGELFF. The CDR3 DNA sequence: TGTGCCAGCAGCCAAGCAGGGGCCGGGGAGCTGTTTTTT. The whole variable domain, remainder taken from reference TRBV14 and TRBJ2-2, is EAGVTQFPSHSVIEKGQTVTLRCDPISGHDNLYWYRRVMGKEIKFLLHFVKESKQDESGMPNNRFLAERTGGTYSTLKVQPAELEDSGVYFCASSQAGAGELFFGEGSRLTVL.

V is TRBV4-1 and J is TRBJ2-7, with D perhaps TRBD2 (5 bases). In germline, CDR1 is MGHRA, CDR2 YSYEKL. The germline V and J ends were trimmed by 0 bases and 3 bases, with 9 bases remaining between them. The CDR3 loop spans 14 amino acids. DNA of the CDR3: TGCGCCAGCAGCCAAGATGAGGGCAGCTACGAGCAGTACTTC. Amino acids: CASSQDEGSYEQYF.

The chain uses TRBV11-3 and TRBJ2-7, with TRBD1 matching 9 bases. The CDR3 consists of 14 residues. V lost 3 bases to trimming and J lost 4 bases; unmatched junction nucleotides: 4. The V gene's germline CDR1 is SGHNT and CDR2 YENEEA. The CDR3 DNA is TGTGCCAGCAGCTTTGGACAGGGGATTTACGAGCAGTACTTC. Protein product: CASSFGQGIYEQYF.

The chain's CDR3 is CASSLFSSTAYGYTF. The CDR3 DNA reads TGTGCCAGCAGCTTATTCAGTTCCACCGCCTATGGCTACACCTTC. The chain combines TRBV7-9 with TRBJ1-2; D is uncertain. Trimming took 2 bases from V and 4 from J, leaving 14 bases between them. Per the germline V gene, CDR1 is SEHNR and CDR2 is FQNEAQ (reference sequence). There are 15 residues in the CDR3.